The present TCR beta chain was sequenced within a study of OX40 agonist ivuxolimab in advanced cancers. Repertoires were generated with immunoSEQ multiplex PCR, while TCRdb's copy carries only in-frame clones and drops some. Among 99,000 or so clones listed, approximately 94% were seen once. Germline trimming cut 1 base from V and 2 bases from J; bases unmatched to any gene: 5. Germline lookup yields CDR1 MNHEY and CDR2 SMNVEV (reference sequence). The CDR3 contains 15 residues. This clone was counted once. The chain is built from TRBV27 and TRBJ2-7; 7 bases line up with TRBD1. This sample comprised CD4+ or CD8+ T cells sorted from blood, obtained in a trial of the OX40 agonist ivuxolimab. This TCR came from an adult with an advanced solid tumor such as melanoma, head and neck, liver or kidney cancer. CDR3 loop: CASSLYHRGTYEQYF. DNA for the CDR3: TGTGCCAGCAGTTTATATCACAGGGGAACCTACGAGCAGTACTTC.